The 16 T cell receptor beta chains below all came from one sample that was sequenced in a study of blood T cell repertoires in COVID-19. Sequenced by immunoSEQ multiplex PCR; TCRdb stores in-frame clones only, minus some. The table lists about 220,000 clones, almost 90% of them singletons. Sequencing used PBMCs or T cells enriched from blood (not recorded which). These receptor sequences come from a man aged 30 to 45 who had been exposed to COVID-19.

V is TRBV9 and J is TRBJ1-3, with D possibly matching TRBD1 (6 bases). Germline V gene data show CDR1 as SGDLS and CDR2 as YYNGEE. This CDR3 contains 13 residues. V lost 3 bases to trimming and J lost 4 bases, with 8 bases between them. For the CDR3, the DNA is TGTGCCAGCAGCGGCACAGGGGGAAACACCATATATTTT. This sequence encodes CASSGTGGNTIYF.

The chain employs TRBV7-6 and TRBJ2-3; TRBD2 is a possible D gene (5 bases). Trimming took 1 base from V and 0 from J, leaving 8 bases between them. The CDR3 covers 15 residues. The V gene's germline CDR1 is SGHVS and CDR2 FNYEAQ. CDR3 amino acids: CASSLGADSTDTQYF. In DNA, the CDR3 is TGTGCCAGCAGCTTAGGAGCGGACAGCACAGATACGCAGTATTTT.

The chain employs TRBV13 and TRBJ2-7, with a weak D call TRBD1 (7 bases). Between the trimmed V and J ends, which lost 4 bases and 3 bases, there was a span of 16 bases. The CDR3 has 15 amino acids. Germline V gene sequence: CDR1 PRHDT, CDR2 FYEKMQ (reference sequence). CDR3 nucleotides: TGTGCCAGCAGCTCCTACAGGGGACTCAGCTACGAGCAGTACTTC. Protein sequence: CASSSYRGLSYEQYF.

The chain's CDR3 is CASSGLGGAGGYTF. For the CDR3, the DNA is TGTGCCAGCAGCGGTCTCGGGGGAGCGGGCGGCTACACCTTC. The J gene is TRBJ1-2, the V gene TRBV7-8; tentative D call: TRBD1 (5 bases). V was trimmed by 5 bases and J by 8 bases, leaving 18 bases between them. CDR1 SGHVS and CDR2 FQNEAQ come from the germline V gene. The CDR3 sequence is 14 residues long.

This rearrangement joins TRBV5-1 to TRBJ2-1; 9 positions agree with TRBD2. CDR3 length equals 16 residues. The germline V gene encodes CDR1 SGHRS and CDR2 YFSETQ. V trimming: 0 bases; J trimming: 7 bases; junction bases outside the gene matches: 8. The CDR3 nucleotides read TGCGCCAGCAGCTTGGTGGCGACTAGCGGTTTTAATGAGCAGTTCTTC. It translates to CASSLVATSGFNEQFF.

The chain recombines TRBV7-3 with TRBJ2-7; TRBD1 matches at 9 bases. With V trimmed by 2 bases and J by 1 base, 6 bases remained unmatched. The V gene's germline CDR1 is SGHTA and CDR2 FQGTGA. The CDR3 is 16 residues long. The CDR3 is CASSLRPGQGSYEQYF. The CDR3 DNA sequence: TGTGCCAGCAGCTTACGCCCGGGACAGGGTTCCTACGAGCAGTACTTC.

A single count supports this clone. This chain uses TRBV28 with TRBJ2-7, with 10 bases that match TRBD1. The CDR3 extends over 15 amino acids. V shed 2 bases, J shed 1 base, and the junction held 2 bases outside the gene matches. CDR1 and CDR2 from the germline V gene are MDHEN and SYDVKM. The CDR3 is CASSLGQGGSYEQYF. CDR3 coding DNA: TGTGCCAGCAGTTTAGGACAGGGGGGTTCCTACGAGCAGTACTTC.

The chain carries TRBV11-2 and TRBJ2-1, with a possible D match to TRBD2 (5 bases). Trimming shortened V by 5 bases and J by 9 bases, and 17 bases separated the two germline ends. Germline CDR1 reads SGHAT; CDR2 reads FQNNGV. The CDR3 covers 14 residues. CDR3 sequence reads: CASSPGYSGVEQFF. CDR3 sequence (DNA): TGTGCCAGCAGCCCGGGCTACAGCGGTGTTGAGCAGTTCTTC. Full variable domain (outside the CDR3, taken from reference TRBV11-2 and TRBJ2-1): EAGVAQSPRYKIIEKRQSVAFWCNPISGHATLYWYQQILGQGPKLLIQFQNNGVVDDSQLPKDRFSAERLKGVDSTLKIQPAKLEDSAVYLCASSPGYSGVEQFFGPGTRLTVL.

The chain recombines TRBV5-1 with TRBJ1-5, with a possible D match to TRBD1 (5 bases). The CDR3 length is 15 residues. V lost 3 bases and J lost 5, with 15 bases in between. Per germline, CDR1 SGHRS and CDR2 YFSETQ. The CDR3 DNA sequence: TGCGCCAGCAGCTCCAGGGCCAGCGGGGATCAGCCCCAGCATTTT. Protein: CASSSRASGDQPQHF.

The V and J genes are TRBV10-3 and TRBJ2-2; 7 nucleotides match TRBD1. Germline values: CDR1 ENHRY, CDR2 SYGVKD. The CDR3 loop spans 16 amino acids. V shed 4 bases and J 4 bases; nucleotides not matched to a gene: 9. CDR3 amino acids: CAISARQGPFTGELFF. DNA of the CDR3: TGTGCCATCAGTGCCCGACAGGGCCCATTCACCGGGGAGCTGTTTTTT.

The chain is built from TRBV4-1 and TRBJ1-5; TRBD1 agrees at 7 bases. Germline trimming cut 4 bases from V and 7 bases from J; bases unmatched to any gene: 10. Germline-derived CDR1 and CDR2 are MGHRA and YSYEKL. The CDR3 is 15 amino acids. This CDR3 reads CASSRRVQGGQPQHF. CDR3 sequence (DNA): TGCGCCAGCAGCCGAAGAGTGCAGGGGGGACAGCCCCAGCATTTT.

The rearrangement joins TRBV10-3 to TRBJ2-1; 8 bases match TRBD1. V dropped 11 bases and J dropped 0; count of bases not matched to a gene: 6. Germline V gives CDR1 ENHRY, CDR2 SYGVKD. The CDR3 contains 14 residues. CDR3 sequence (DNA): TGTGCCGTCGACAGGGGCGGCTCCTACAATGAGCAGTTCTTC. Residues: CAVDRGGSYNEQFF.

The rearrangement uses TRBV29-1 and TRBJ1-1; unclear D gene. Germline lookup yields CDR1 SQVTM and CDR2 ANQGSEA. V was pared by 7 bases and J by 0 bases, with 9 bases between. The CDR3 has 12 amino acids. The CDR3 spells CSGRLLNTEAFF. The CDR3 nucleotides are TGCAGCGGCCGACTTTTGAACACTGAAGCTTTCTTT.

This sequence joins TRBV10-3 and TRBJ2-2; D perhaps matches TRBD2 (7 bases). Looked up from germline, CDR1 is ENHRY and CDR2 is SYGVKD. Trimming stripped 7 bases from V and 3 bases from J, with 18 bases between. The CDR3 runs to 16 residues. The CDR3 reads CAIKLGAGDHTGELFF. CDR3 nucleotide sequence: TGTGCCATCAAGCTGGGGGCGGGGGACCACACCGGGGAGCTGTTTTTT.

DNA of the CDR3: TGCGCCAGCAGCCAAGATCCGGTGAATTCACCCCTCCACTTT. Residues: CASSQDPVNSPLHF. J is TRBJ1-6 and V is TRBV4-3; D not resolved. In germline, CDR1 is LGHNA, CDR2 YSLEER. There are 14 residues in the CDR3. Trimming shortened V by 0 bases and J by 7 bases, and 7 bases separated the two germline ends.

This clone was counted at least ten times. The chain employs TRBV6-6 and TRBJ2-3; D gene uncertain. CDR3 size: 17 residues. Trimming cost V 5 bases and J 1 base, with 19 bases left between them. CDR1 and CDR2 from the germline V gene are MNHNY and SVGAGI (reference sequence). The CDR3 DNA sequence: TGTGCCAGCAGTCACACCCGCCTAGATTCAGGCACAGATACGCAGTATTTT. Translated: CASSHTRLDSGTDTQYF.